This T cell receptor (beta chain) was retrieved from a study of blood T cell repertoires in COVID-19 (dated by TCRdb to the early 2020s). Study-wide context: Samples covering the acute and convalescent phases of COVID-19 were provided by collaborators in the United States, Italy and Spain. Samples were obtained from the ongoing ImmuneRACE study (first 160 participants) and from about 1,300 subjects provided by 6 global collaborators. The sample metadata nearly always contained a de-identified subject ID, COVID-19 status, age in years and sex. The dataset comprised deeply sampled blood TCRbeta repertoires from subjects exposed to, actively infected with, or recovered from COVID-19. The repertoires were made available in a free public database intended to serve as a resource for research on the immune response to SARS-CoV-2. Where available, HLA class I and class II types were obtained from metadata supplied by the sample provider rather than from assay-based typing. The material from the prospective study consisted of cDNA or gDNA derived from T cells, B-cell-depleted T cells, or PBMCs.

Remarks on this clone: It lacks a known antigen. Base qualities are not recorded, but no much larger clone differs from it by a single base.

Overall study results and their limits: How much clinical and demographic metadata was included differed by source and by participant, and the metadata was provided uncurated.

One collaborating source in Seattle enrolled patients while the patients were actively infected and followed the patients over time throughout the course of disease. Whole blood was collected in K2EDTA tubes by collaborating institutions according to the institutions' own protocols. For TCRbeta analysis, collaborator samples were shipped as frozen whole blood, as isolated PBMCs, or as DNA extracted from either sample type. Via the germline V gene (reference sequence), CDR1 is SGHKS and CDR2 YYEKEE. The CDR3, cysteine through phenylalanine, is 15 amino acids long. Only CDR3 DNA is held: 45 bases, read in frame from base 1. Ends trimmed: V by 3 bases, J by 1 base; bases unmatched to a gene: 5. TCRbeta CDR3 regions were amplified from genomic DNA by means of the immunoSEQ Assay, a bias-controlled multiplex PCR. In the original analysis: The number of nucleated cells in each sample was estimated by amplification of reference gene primers within the assay. To quantify the absolute abundance of each unique TCRbeta CDR3 rearrangement, sequence reads were collapsed and filtered. For each sample, productive Simpson clonality was calculated as the square root of Simpson's diversity index over productive rearrangements. TCRdb re-hosts the immuneACCESS table, in-frame sequences only. Its copies lack some clones; in the studies checked, an unresolved V gene accounts for under half of them, and the cause for the rest is not known. For V, J and clone size, that table is used; D and trimming come from the DNA. Here the sample has about 220,000 clones; approximately 85% occur a single time. 5.2% of the sample belongs to the ten largest clones.

The V gene is TRBV5-5 and the J gene is TRBJ2-3; 7 of the junction bases match TRBD2. The sequence came from a woman in her 70s with COVID-19, enrolled during active disease. Source material: peripheral blood. The CDR3 reads CASSSHLAGTDTQYF. The bases are TGTGCCAGCAGCTCCCACCTAGCGGGCACAGATACGCAGTATTTT. With all but the CDR3 taken from the reference TRBV5-5 and TRBJ2-3 genes, the full variable domain is: DAGVTQSPTHLIKTRGQQVTLRCSPISGHKSVSWYQQVLGQGPQFIFQYYEKEERGRGNFPDRFSARQFPNYSSELNVNALLLGDSALYLCASSSHLAGTDTQYFGPGTRLTVL.